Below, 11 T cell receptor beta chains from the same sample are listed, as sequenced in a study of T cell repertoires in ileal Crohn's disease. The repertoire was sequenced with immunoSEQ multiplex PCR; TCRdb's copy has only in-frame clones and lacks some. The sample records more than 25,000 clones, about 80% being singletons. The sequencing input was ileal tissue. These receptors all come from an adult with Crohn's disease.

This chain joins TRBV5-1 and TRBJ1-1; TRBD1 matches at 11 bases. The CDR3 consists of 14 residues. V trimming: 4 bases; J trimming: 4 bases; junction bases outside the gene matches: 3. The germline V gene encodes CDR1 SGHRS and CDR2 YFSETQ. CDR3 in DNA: TGCGCCAGCAGCAAAGGACAGGGGGCCACTGAAGCTTTCTTT. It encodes CASSKGQGATEAFF.

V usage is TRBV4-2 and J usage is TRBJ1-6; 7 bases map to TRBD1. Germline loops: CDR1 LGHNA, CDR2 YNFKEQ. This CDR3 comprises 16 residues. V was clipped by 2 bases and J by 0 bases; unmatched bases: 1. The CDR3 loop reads CASSQRDSSYNSPLHF. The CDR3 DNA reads TGTGCCAGCAGCCAAAGGGACAGCTCCTATAATTCACCCCTCCACTTT.

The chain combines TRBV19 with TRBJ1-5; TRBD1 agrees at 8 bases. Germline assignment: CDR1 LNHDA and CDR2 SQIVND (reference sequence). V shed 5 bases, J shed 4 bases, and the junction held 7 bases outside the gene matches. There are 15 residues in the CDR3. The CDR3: CASSFTQGVNQPQHF. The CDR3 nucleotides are TGTGCCAGTAGTTTCACACAGGGGGTGAATCAGCCCCAGCATTTT.

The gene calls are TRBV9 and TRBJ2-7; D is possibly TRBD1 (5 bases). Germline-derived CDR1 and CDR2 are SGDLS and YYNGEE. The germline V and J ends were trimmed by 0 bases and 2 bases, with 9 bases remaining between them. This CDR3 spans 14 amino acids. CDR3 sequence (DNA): TGTGCCAGCAGCGTAGAGGGGATTCCCTACGAGCAGTACTTC. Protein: CASSVEGIPYEQYF.

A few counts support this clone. The DNA for the CDR3 is TGCGCCAGCAGCTACACCTCTGGAAACACCATATATTTT. Amino acid sequence: CASSYTSGNTIYF. The V gene is TRBV5-1, the J gene TRBJ1-3; D unclear. V lost 3 bases, J lost 0 bases, and 4 bases lay in between. The CDR3 contains 13 residues. The germline V gene encodes CDR1 SGHRS and CDR2 YFSETQ.

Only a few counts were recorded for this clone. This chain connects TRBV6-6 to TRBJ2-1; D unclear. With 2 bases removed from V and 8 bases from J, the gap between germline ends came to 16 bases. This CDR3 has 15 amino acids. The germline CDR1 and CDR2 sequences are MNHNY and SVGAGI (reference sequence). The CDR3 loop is CASSYAATPFDEQFF. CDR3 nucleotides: TGTGCCAGCAGTTACGCGGCGACCCCATTCGATGAGCAGTTCTTC.

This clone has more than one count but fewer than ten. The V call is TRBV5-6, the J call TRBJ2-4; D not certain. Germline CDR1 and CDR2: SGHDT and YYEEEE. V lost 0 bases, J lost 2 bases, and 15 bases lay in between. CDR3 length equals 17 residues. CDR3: CASSLAKSRVTKNIQYF. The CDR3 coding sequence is TGTGCCAGCAGCTTGGCCAAATCCCGGGTAACCAAAAACATTCAGTACTTC.

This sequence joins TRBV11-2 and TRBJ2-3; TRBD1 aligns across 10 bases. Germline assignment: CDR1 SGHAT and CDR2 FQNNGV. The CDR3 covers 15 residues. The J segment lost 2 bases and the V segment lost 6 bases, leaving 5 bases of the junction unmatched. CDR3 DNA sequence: TGTGCCAGCAGTTGGGGACAGGGGAACACAGATACGCAGTATTTT. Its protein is CASSWGQGNTDTQYF.

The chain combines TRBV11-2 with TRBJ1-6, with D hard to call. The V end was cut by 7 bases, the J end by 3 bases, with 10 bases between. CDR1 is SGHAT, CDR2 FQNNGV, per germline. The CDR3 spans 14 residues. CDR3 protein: CASKPGIYNSPLHF. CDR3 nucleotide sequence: TGTGCCAGCAAGCCGGGAATCTATAATTCACCCCTCCACTTT.

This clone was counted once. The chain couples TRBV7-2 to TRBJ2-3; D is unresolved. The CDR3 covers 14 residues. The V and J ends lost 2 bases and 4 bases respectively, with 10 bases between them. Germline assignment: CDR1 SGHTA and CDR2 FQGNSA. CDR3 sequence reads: CASSLTGFADTQYF. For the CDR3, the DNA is TGTGCCAGCAGCTTAACCGGGTTCGCAGATACGCAGTATTTT.

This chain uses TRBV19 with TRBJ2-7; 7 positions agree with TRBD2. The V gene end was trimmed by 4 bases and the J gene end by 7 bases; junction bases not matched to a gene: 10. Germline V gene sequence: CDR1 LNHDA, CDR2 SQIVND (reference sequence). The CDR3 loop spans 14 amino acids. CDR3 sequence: CASSTFGGTTEQYF. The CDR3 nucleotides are TGTGCCAGTAGTACGTTTGGGGGGACTACTGAGCAGTACTTC. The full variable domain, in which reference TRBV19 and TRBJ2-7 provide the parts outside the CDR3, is DGGITQSPKYLFRKEGQNVTLSCEQNLNHDAMYWYRQDPGQGLRLIYYSQIVNDFQKGDIAEGYSVSREKKESFPLTVTSAQKNPTAFYLCASSTFGGTTEQYFGPGTRLTVT.